This is a list of T cell receptor beta chains from one sample in a study of T cell changes during pregnancy in multiple sclerosis. The repertoire was sequenced with immunoSEQ multiplex PCR; TCRdb's copy has only in-frame clones and lacks some. The data show 70,000 to 95,000 clones, with approximately 95% seen just once and 3.5% to 4.5% held by the top ten. The source was peripheral blood, collected in the first trimester of pregnancy. The receptors here all came from a female donor with multiple sclerosis, enrolled in a pregnancy study. CDR3s include the opening cysteine and the closing phenylalanine or tryptophan. A D gene is named only where the DNA matches it firmly. The listing skips clone size in some rows; elsewhere it reads once, few, many or a size class.

V gene	clone size	J gene	D gene	CDR3 protein	CDR3 DNA
TRBV18	once	TRBJ1-2	TRBD1	CASSLGQGARENGYTF	TGTGCCAGCTCACTGGGACAGGGGGCGCGTGAGAATGGCTACACCTTC
TRBV25-1	-	TRBJ2-5	-	CASVPSDSNQETQYF	TGTGCCAGCGTCCCCTCCGACAGTAACCAAGAGACCCAGTACTTC
TRBV7-6	-	TRBJ2-7	TRBD1	CASSSGTGADEQYF	TGTGCCAGCAGCTCCGGGACAGGGGCTGATGAGCAGTACTTC
TRBV9	-	TRBJ2-1	TRBD1	CASSVEGTGSNEQFF	TGTGCCAGCAGCGTAGAAGGGACAGGGTCCAATGAGCAGTTCTTC
TRBV13	-	TRBJ1-4	-	CASTSGHPTNEKLFF	TGTGCCAGCACCTCGGGACACCCAACTAATGAAAAACTGTTTTTT
TRBV27	-	TRBJ2-7	-	CASSLSFRDYEQYF	TGTGCCAGCAGTTTATCCTTCAGGGACTACGAGCAGTACTTC
TRBV2	-	TRBJ1-5	-	CASSGANQGKFQPQHF	TGTGCCAGCAGTGGAGCCAACCAGGGGAAATTTCAGCCCCAGCATTTT
TRBV5-5	-	TRBJ1-1	-	CASSFGRTVNTEAFF	TGTGCCAGCAGCTTCGGACGGACAGTGAACACTGAAGCTTTCTTT
TRBV28	-	TRBJ2-3	-	CASAGYTDTQYF	TGTGCCAGCGCGGGTTACACAGATACGCAGTATTTT
TRBV6-1	-	TRBJ1-1	-	CASPGIRNTEAFF	TGTGCCAGCCCAGGGATCCGGAACACTGAAGCTTTCTTT